What follows are 26 T cell receptor beta chains derived from one specimen sequenced in a study of CD8+CD57+ T cells in acquired aplastic anemia (dated by TCRdb to the late 2010s). Sequencer: Illumina HiSeq 2000. Profiling of TCR beta VDJ combinations and CDR3 sequences used genomic DNA as the template. TCRdb ran its own pipeline on the public reads, namely fastp trimming at Q25 and MiXCR clone calling, and kept in-frame beta chains. Entries that share a CDR3 protein sequence are merged under the most common genes and DNA. The table for this sample lists over 150,000 distinct CDR3 sequences; around 50% of them were counted only once. Approximately 3% of the sample goes to the ten largest clones. Expansion of CD8+CD57+ cells had been shown by flow cytometry in the patients chosen for sequencing. Material for sequencing was sorted CD4+, CD8+, or CD8+CD57+ T cells (not recorded which) from PBMCs. These TCRs come from a human donor with aplastic anemia.

The V gene is TRBV7-9, the J gene TRBJ1-2, with 7 bases that match TRBD1. V was clipped by 5 bases and J by 3 bases; unmatched bases: 9. The CDR3 is made up of 15 amino acids. Germline loops: CDR1 SEHNR, CDR2 FQNEAQ (reference sequence). The CDR3 bases are TGTGCCAGCAGCGCGGGGGCCCAGGGGGACTATGGCTACACCTTC. Translated, it gives CASSAGAQGDYGYTF.

V gene TRBV11-2 combines with J gene TRBJ2-3; D is perhaps TRBD1 (5 bases). The germline V and J ends were trimmed by 5 bases and 5 bases, with 20 bases remaining between them. Per the germline V gene, CDR1 is SGHAT and CDR2 is FQNNGV. This CDR3 region has 16 residues. CDR3 nucleotide sequence: TGTGCCAGCAGCCGACTGCCTCCTGGGGCGAGAGATACGCAGTATTTT. Its protein product is CASSRLPPGARDTQYF. The variable domain in full, with the rest retrieved from reference TRBV11-2 and TRBJ2-3, is EAGVAQSPRYKIIEKRQSVAFWCNPISGHATLYWYQQILGQGPKLLIQFQNNGVVDDSQLPKDRFSAERLKGVDSTLKIQPAKLEDSAVYLCASSRLPPGARDTQYFGPGTRLTVL.

This chain links TRBV3-1 with TRBJ2-3, with a tentative D call TRBD2 (6 bases). Germline V lookup: CDR1 LGHDT, CDR2 YNNKEL (reference sequence). The CDR3 extends over 17 amino acids. V gave up 4 bases and J gave up 5 bases, with 22 bases separating them. The CDR3 region is CASSPRSTSPLGDTQYF. CDR3 DNA sequence: TGTGCCAGCAGCCCACGGTCAACTAGCCCTCTGGGAGATACGCAGTATTTT.

This clonotype was seen only once. V is TRBV13 and J is TRBJ2-7; the D call may be TRBD1 or TRBD2 (5 bases each). With 3 bases removed from V and 6 bases from J, the gap between germline ends came to 9 bases. CDR3 length: 12 residues. Germline CDR1 reads PRHDT; CDR2 reads FYEKMQ (reference sequence). The CDR3 DNA is TGTGCCAGCAGCTTGAATGGGGGCGAGCAGTACTTC. Encoded protein: CASSLNGGEQYF.

Comment on this clonotype: A much larger clone is a single base away; this may be a read error. The CDR3 does not close with the conserved phenylalanine or tryptophan, likely indicating a read error. The CDR3, as DNA: TGCGCCAGTAGTTACGGGGGAGGGGAGACCCAGTACCTC. Translating it yields CASSYGGGETQYL. The chain recombines TRBV5-1 with TRBJ2-5; 7 nucleotides align to TRBD2. CDR3 size: 13 residues. Germline V gives CDR1 SGHRS, CDR2 YFSETQ. The V segment lost 8 bases and the J segment 5 bases; nucleotides outside the gene matches: 9.

Points on this clonotype: Being one base from a much bigger clone, this may be a read error. This sequence joins TRBV7-3 and TRBJ2-1; D call uncertain. Germline V CDR1 and CDR2: SGHTA, FQGTGA. The length of the CDR3 is 11 residues. CDR3 bases: TGTACCAGCAGCTCGACTAATGAGCAGTTCTTC. It codes for CTSSSTNEQFF.

The table lists this clonotype with many counts. The rearrangement uses TRBV30 and TRBJ2-3; D uncertain. CDR1 and CDR2 from the germline V gene are GTSNPN and SVGIG (reference sequence). This CDR3 has 10 residues. Trimming took off 4 bases at V and 6 bases at J, with 5 bases between the two ends. The DNA of the CDR3 is TGTGCCTGGACAACGGATACGCAGTATTTT. Its protein product is CAWTTDTQYF.

The chain combines TRBV15 with TRBJ2-2; 8 bases are a match to TRBD2. Losses at the gene ends were 6 bases for V and 6 bases for J; bases not matched to a gene: 9. CDR3 length equals 15 residues. The V gene's germline CDR1 is LNHNV and CDR2 YYDKDF (reference sequence). The CDR3 bases are TGTGCCACCAGTCCAACGGGAGGGTTGGCCGGGGAGCTGTTTTTT. Protein: CATSPTGGLAGELFF.

A single count supports this clonotype. This rearrangement joins TRBV7-2 to TRBJ1-2; D perhaps matches TRBD1 (6 bases). CDR1 is SGHTA, CDR2 FQGNSA, per germline. Trimming took 1 base from V and 4 from J, leaving 10 bases between them. The CDR3 has 14 amino acids. Here the CDR3 reads CASSLVRGFYGYTF. DNA of the CDR3: TGTGCCAGCAGCTTAGTAAGGGGGTTCTATGGCTACACCTTC.

In regard to this clonotype: A much larger clone differs from this one at a single base, so this may be a read error. J is TRBJ2-7 and V is TRBV6-1; D is undetermined. Trimming pared 5 bases from V and 2 bases from J, leaving 19 bases between. There are 16 residues in the CDR3. The germline V gene has CDR1 MNHNS and CDR2 SASEGT. DNA of the CDR3: TGTGCCAGCAGTCCCCCCGACTCATCCCGACCCTACGAGCAGTACTTC. As protein: CASSPPDSSRPYEQYF.

The chain links TRBV10-2 to TRBJ2-7; maybe TRBD2 (6 bases). V was cut by 7 bases and J by 0 bases, with 13 bases left in between. Germline V gene data show CDR1 as WSHSY and CDR2 as SAAADI. The CDR3 consists of 14 residues. The CDR3 loop is CASKAGTASYEQYF. CDR3 bases: TGCGCCAGCAAGGCGGGGACCGCCTCCTACGAGCAGTACTTC.

V is TRBV19 and J is TRBJ1-5; 11 nucleotides agree with TRBD1. Germline V gene lookup returns CDR1 LNHDA and CDR2 SQIVND (reference sequence). CDR3 length: 15 amino acids. Trimming removed 5 bases from V and 7 bases from J; junction bases left unmatched: 7. CDR3: CASSLGTGGRQPQHF. CDR3 nucleotide sequence: TGTGCCAGTAGTTTGGGGACAGGGGGACGACAGCCCCAGCATTTT.

The chain carries TRBV15 and TRBJ1-6; D gene unclear. The CDR3 length is 13 residues. The germline V gene encodes CDR1 LNHNV and CDR2 YYDKDF (reference sequence). With 3 bases removed from V and 7 bases from J, the gap between germline ends came to 7 bases. CDR3 residues: CATSRGRNSPLHF. CDR3 nucleotides: TGTGCCACCAGCAGGGGGAGAAATTCACCCCTCCACTTT.

The chain has TRBV15 and TRBJ2-3; 10 nucleotides agree with TRBD2. V lost 3 bases, J lost 3 bases, and 6 bases stayed unmatched. This CDR3 has 16 residues. Germline-derived CDR1 and CDR2 are LNHNV and YYDKDF (reference sequence). The DNA for the CDR3 is TGTGCCACCAGCAGCCCCGGGACTAGCGTTACAGATACGCAGTATTTT. As protein: CATSSPGTSVTDTQYF.

This clonotype was seen many times. The chain joins TRBV3-1 to TRBJ2-7, with D maybe TRBD2 (7 bases). The CDR3 extends over 16 amino acids. From germline, CDR1 is LGHDT and CDR2 YNNKEL (reference sequence). Trimming removed 4 bases from V and 2 bases from J, with 18 bases in between. DNA of the CDR3: TGTGCCAGCAGCCCTAGCCCACAGGGAGGGGCCTACGAGCAGTACTTC. Protein sequence: CASSPSPQGGAYEQYF.

This clonotype was counted a few times. The chain couples TRBV7-9 to TRBJ1-2; 7 positions match TRBD1. The length of the CDR3 is 15 residues. Trimming removed 6 bases from V and 2 bases from J; junction bases left unmatched: 9. CDR1 is SEHNR and CDR2 is FQNEAQ in the germline V gene (reference sequence). In DNA form, the CDR3 reads TGTGCCAGCAGTACCGGGACAGCAATAAACTATGGCTACACCTTC. Amino acid sequence: CASSTGTAINYGYTF. Supplemented by reference TRBV7-9 and TRBJ1-2, the full variable domain reads DTGVSQNPRHKITKRGQNVTFRCDPISEHNRLYWYRQTLGQGPEFLTYFQNEAQLEKSRLLSDRFSAERPKGSFSTLEIQRTEQGDSAMYLCASSTGTAINYGYTFGSGTRLTVV.

About this clonotype itself: A much larger clone sits a single nucleotide away, making a read error possible. The chain has TRBV2 and TRBJ2-7, with 8 bases fitting TRBD1. The CDR3 contains 12 residues. CDR1 and CDR2 (germline): SNHLY, FYNNEI. This chain's CDR3 is CASSIGTGEQCF. The CDR3 bases are TGTGCCAGCAGTATTGGGACAGGCGAGCAGTGCTTC.

This clonotype was recorded only once. The CDR3 protein is CASSPGQSDQPQHF. CDR3 DNA: TGTGCCAGCAGTCCGGGACAGAGCGATCAGCCCCAGCATTTT. The chain recombines TRBV3-1 with TRBJ1-5; 7 bases align to TRBD1. This CDR3 region has 14 residues. Germline V gene sequence: CDR1 LGHDT, CDR2 YNNKEL (reference sequence). V dropped 6 bases and J dropped 5; count of bases not matched to a gene: 7.

This clonotype was seen ten or more times. The chain carries TRBV11-1 and TRBJ1-1; weak D call: TRBD1 (6 bases). The length of the CDR3 is 16 residues. CDR1 is SGHAT and CDR2 is FQDESV in the germline V gene (reference sequence). V was cut by 0 bases and J by 3 bases, with 14 bases left in between. The CDR3 loop reads CASSLAGVGAHTEAFF. The CDR3 region has the DNA TGTGCCAGCAGCTTAGCGGGGGTGGGGGCCCACACTGAAGCTTTCTTT.

This clonotype was seen only a few times. This chain's CDR3 is CASSEGRELNTEAFF. CDR3 bases: TGCGCCAGCAGTGAGGGTAGGGAATTGAACACTGAAGCTTTCTTT. The genes are TRBV10-2 and TRBJ1-1; no firm D call. The CDR3 extends over 15 amino acids. The V gene's germline CDR1 is WSHSY and CDR2 SAAADI. Deletions cut 2 bases from V and 0 bases from J, with 10 bases between.

The chain combines TRBV20-1 with TRBJ1-6; D remains unclear. The CDR3 covers 14 residues. The germline V gene encodes CDR1 DFQATT and CDR2 SNEGSKA (reference sequence). Deletions cut 4 bases from V and 4 bases from J, with 11 bases between. The CDR3 protein is CSAKSEGYNSPLHF. The CDR3 nucleotides read TGCAGTGCTAAATCCGAGGGATATAATTCACCCCTCCACTTT.

On this clonotype itself: This may come from a read error, since a much larger clone is one base off. The J gene is TRBJ1-2, the V gene TRBV6-2 or TRBV6-3, with D possibly TRBD1 on 5 matching bases. V was shortened by 5 bases and J by 10 bases, with 14 bases between the two germline ends. There are 12 residues in the CDR3. The germline CDR1 and CDR2 sequences are MNHEY and SVGEGT. The CDR3 coding sequence is TGTGCCAGCAGTGCCAGGGACGGTGTCTACACCTTC. This encodes CASSARDGVYTF.

In this sample, this clonotype turned up many times. The gene calls are TRBV20-1 and TRBJ1-2; D is unclear. The CDR3 runs to 13 residues. CDR1 is DFQATT and CDR2 is SNEGSKA in the germline V gene (reference sequence). The germline V and J ends were trimmed by 1 base and 2 bases, with 8 bases remaining between them. The CDR3 spells CSARVPGNYGYTF. Here the CDR3 DNA reads TGCAGTGCTAGAGTTCCGGGGAACTATGGCTACACCTTC.

This chain links TRBV5-4 with TRBJ2-7; D is unclear. Trimming removed 4 bases from V and 6 bases from J, with 14 bases in between. From germline, CDR1 is SGHNT and CDR2 YYREEE (reference sequence). The CDR3 is 13 residues long. The CDR3 is CASSMTTRVEQYF. Here the CDR3 DNA reads TGTGCCAGCAGCATGACGACACGTGTCGAGCAGTACTTC.

The table lists this clonotype with many counts. CDR3 region: CATSSKGGGGPLHF. As DNA, the CDR3 is TGTGCCACCAGCTCGAAAGGGGGTGGGGGACCCCTCCACTTT. The chain has TRBV15 and TRBJ1-6; possibly TRBD1 for D (6 bases). Germline values: CDR1 LNHNV, CDR2 YYDKDF (reference sequence). V lost 5 bases to trimming and J lost 12 bases, with 17 bases between them. The CDR3 runs 14 residues.

This clonotype was observed at least ten times. V gene TRBV6-5 combines with J gene TRBJ2-5, with D perhaps matching TRBD1 (6 bases). Deletions cut 8 bases from V and 1 base from J, with 8 bases between. Germline assignment: CDR1 MNHEY and CDR2 SVGAGI. CDR3 size: 12 residues. CDR3 residues: CASRGGQETQYF. The CDR3 DNA reads TGTGCCAGCCGAGGGGGCCAAGAGACCCAGTACTTC.